Listed here are 13 T cell receptor beta chains from one sample, sequenced in a study of T cell repertoires in cytomegalovirus infection. The antigens for these receptors are not known. A single record per CDR3 protein comes from TCRdb applying MiXCR to the reads. Altogether about 700,000 distinct CDR3 sequences are present, roughly 33% being singletons, with the ten largest covering over 15%. The sequencing here drew on cultured PBMCs, taken from culture after CMV antigen stimulation. Receptors originate from a human donor in good health (CMV status not recorded). Some clones in this sample may be carry-over from other donors' samples.

This clonotype has at least ten counts. The chain recombines TRBV7-2 with TRBJ2-1, with 9 bases aligning to TRBD2. The V gene's germline CDR1 is SGHTA and CDR2 FQGNSA. J gave up 4 bases and V 1 base, and 5 bases lay outside the gene matches. The CDR3 runs to 16 residues. The CDR3 DNA reads TGTGCCAGCAGCTTAGTTTGGCTAGCGGGATACAATGAGCAGTTCTTC. It specifies CASSLVWLAGYNEQFF.

The chain joins TRBV5-4 to TRBJ2-7; TRBD2 matches 10 bases. V lost 4 bases to trimming and J lost 1 base; unmatched junction nucleotides: 5. Germline V gene sequence: CDR1 SGHNT, CDR2 YYREEE (reference sequence). CDR3 size: 15 residues. The CDR3 DNA is TGTGCCAGCAGCAAGGGACTAGCGCTGTCCTACGAGCAGTACTTC. Its translation is CASSKGLALSYEQYF.

The chain is built from TRBV20-1 and TRBJ1-1; weak D call: TRBD1 (5 bases). Germline lookup yields CDR1 DFQATT and CDR2 SNEGSKA (reference sequence). Trimming cost V 1 base and J 5 bases, with 17 bases left between them. The CDR3 loop spans 15 amino acids. The CDR3 loop reads CSARAFETGRTEAFF. DNA for the CDR3: TGCAGTGCTAGAGCCTTCGAGACGGGGCGGACTGAAGCTTTCTTT.

The V gene is TRBV28, the J gene TRBJ2-1; tentatively, D is TRBD2 (5 bases). The CDR3 runs to 12 residues. The germline gives CDR1 MDHEN, CDR2 SYDVKM. Trimming removed 8 bases at V and 8 bases at J, with 13 bases between. CDR3 protein: CASARVWDEQFF. CDR3 sequence (DNA): TGTGCCAGCGCGAGGGTTTGGGATGAGCAGTTCTTC.

The chain employs TRBV12-3 or TRBV12-4 and TRBJ2-7; possibly TRBD1 for D (5 bases). The V gene lost 3 bases and the J gene lost 10 bases, with 19 bases spanning the gap. The CDR3 runs 14 residues. Written as DNA, the CDR3 is TGTGCCAGCAGTTTGCCGCAGGGATCGGGTGAACAGTACTTC. It yields the protein CASSLPQGSGEQYF.

The J gene is TRBJ1-1, the V gene TRBV6-5, with D perhaps TRBD1 (5 bases). The germline CDR1 and CDR2 sequences are MNHEY and SVGAGI. V was shortened by 8 bases and J by 0 bases, with 19 bases between the two germline ends. The CDR3 length is 16 residues. CDR3 nucleotide sequence: TGTGCCAGCCATGGGGGACCCATCCTCATGAACACTGAAGCTTTCTTT. Translating gives CASHGGPILMNTEAFF.

About this clonotype: A much larger clone lies one base from this, so it may be a read error. V usage is TRBV7-2 and J usage is TRBJ2-7; D gene ambiguous. Germline CDR1 SGHTA, CDR2 FQGNSA. The CDR3 is 12 residues long. Trimming cost V 5 bases and J 3 bases, with 8 bases left between them. For the CDR3, the DNA is TGTGCCAGCAGCCGCCTCTACTACGAGCAGTACTTC. Translated: CASSRLYYEQYF.

This chain joins TRBV6-5 and TRBJ2-4; D is undetermined. The length of the CDR3 is 12 residues. The germline V and J ends were trimmed by 5 bases and 7 bases, with 9 bases remaining between them. Germline values: CDR1 MNHEY, CDR2 SVGAGI. The CDR3 loop is CASSPPGNIQYF. CDR3 nucleotide sequence: TGTGCCAGCAGTCCCCCCGGCAACATTCAGTACTTC.

This clonotype was seen a few times. This chain links TRBV19 with TRBJ2-3, with D perhaps TRBD1 (5 bases). Trimming took 7 bases from V and 1 from J, leaving 24 bases between them. From germline, CDR1 is LNHDA and CDR2 SQIVND (reference sequence). The CDR3 contains 18 residues. CDR3: CASKVGLGASARTDTQYF. The CDR3, as DNA: TGTGCCAGTAAGGTTGGGCTAGGGGCCTCCGCTCGCACAGATACGCAGTATTTT.

The rearrangement uses TRBV15 and TRBJ1-2; 7 bases are a match to TRBD1. The germline V gene encodes CDR1 LNHNV and CDR2 YYDKDF (reference sequence). The CDR3 sequence is 15 residues long. J was trimmed by 3 bases and V by 0 bases; bases with no gene match: 4. CDR3 residues: CATSRDDRVDYGYTF. For the CDR3, the DNA is TGTGCCACCAGCAGAGACGACAGGGTCGACTATGGCTACACCTTC. The full variable domain, completed using reference TRBV15 and TRBJ1-2, is DAMVIQNPRYQVTQFGKPVTLSCSQTLNHNVMYWYQQKSSQAPKLLFHYYDKDFNNEADTPDNFQSRRPNTSFCFLDIRSPGLGDTAMYLCATSRDDRVDYGYTFGSGTRLTVV.

This chain uses TRBV19 with TRBJ1-1; maybe TRBD1 (6 bases). The CDR3 totals 14 residues. Germline CDR1 LNHDA, CDR2 SQIVND (reference sequence). V dropped 4 bases and J dropped 3 bases, with 12 bases sitting between them. The chain's CDR3 is CASSKNRVDTEAFF. CDR3 DNA: TGTGCCAGTAGTAAGAACAGGGTTGACACTGAAGCTTTCTTT.

This clonotype was found many times. V usage is TRBV7-2 and J usage is TRBJ2-5; D is perhaps TRBD2 (5 bases). V lost 3 bases, J lost 5 bases, and 25 bases lay in between. The germline V gene has CDR1 SGHTA and CDR2 FQGNSA. The CDR3 spans 18 residues. The CDR3 here is CASSFTKMASFSGETQYF. CDR3 DNA sequence: TGTGCCAGCAGCTTCACTAAAATGGCTTCATTCTCGGGGGAGACCCAGTACTTC.

This rearrangement joins TRBV5-4 to TRBJ1-1, with D hard to call. Germline assignment: CDR1 SGHNT and CDR2 YYREEE (reference sequence). Trimming shortened V by 6 bases and J by 2 bases, and 20 bases separated the two germline ends. The length of the CDR3 is 16 residues. The CDR3 sequence: CASTLRPAGPNTEAFF. DNA for the CDR3: TGTGCCAGCACCCTCCGTCCGGCAGGACCCAACACTGAAGCTTTCTTT. The full variable domain, rest sourced from reference TRBV5-4 and TRBJ1-1, is ETGVTQSPTHLIKTRGQQVTLRCSSQSGHNTVSWYQQALGQGPQFIFQYYREEENGRGNFPPRFSGLQFPNYSSELNVNALELDDSALYLCASTLRPAGPNTEAFFGQGTRLTVV.